The 4 T cell receptor beta chains in this list originate from one sample, sequenced in a study of human T cells and chemical hapten exposure. From the RACE reads, TCRdb called clonotypes with MiXCR, one entry per CDR3 protein. This sample has roughly 84,000 distinct CDR3 sequences, with roughly 10% found just once. As for time point: patch test 3, about 24 weeks after DPC sensitization. Documented treatment: therapeutic diphenylcyclopropenone sensitization with weekly scalp DPC. Specimen: whole blood, collected in connection with sensitization to the hapten diphenylcyclopropenone (DPC). The receptors stem from a woman between 50 and 59 years old with alopecia areata. Some clones in this sample may be carry-over from other donors' samples.

This clonotype was observed a handful of times. The chain couples TRBV6-2 or TRBV6-3 to TRBJ1-2; D is uncertain. The V gene lost 2 bases and the J gene lost 8 bases, with 15 bases spanning the gap. Germline CDR1 MNHEY, CDR2 SVGEGT. The CDR3 spans 14 residues. The CDR3 DNA sequence: TGTGCCAGCAGTTACATGATCGGGGAGGGAGGCTACACCTTC. Its translation: CASSYMIGEGGYTF.

This clonotype has a count of ten or more. The gene calls are TRBV2 and TRBJ1-5, with unresolved D. With 6 bases removed from V and 2 bases from J, the gap between germline ends came to 14 bases. This CDR3 contains 15 residues. Germline V gives CDR1 SNHLY, CDR2 FYNNEI. This CDR3 is CASRADGGRNQPQHF. The CDR3 DNA reads as TGTGCCAGCAGAGCGGACGGAGGGCGCAATCAGCCCCAGCATTTT.

This clonotype has ten or more counts. The chain is built from TRBV20-1 and TRBJ1-2; TRBD1 agrees at 7 bases. CDR1 is DFQATT, CDR2 SNEGSKA, per germline (reference sequence). V lost 0 bases and J lost 8; bases outside the gene matches: 9. This CDR3 has 14 residues. CDR3: CSAREGGPALGYTF. CDR3 DNA: TGCAGTGCTAGAGAAGGGGGCCCGGCATTGGGCTACACCTTC.

This clonotype has ten or more counts. The chain has TRBV29-1 and TRBJ2-3; 12 bases are shared with TRBD1. Trimming at V came to 6 bases and at J to 2 bases, leaving 6 bases not matched to a gene. CDR3 length: 15 residues. Germline V CDR1 and CDR2: SQVTM, ANQGSEA. The CDR3 DNA is TGCAGCGTCCCGGGACAGGGGGCGACCACAGATACGCAGTATTTT. This encodes CSVPGQGATTDTQYF.